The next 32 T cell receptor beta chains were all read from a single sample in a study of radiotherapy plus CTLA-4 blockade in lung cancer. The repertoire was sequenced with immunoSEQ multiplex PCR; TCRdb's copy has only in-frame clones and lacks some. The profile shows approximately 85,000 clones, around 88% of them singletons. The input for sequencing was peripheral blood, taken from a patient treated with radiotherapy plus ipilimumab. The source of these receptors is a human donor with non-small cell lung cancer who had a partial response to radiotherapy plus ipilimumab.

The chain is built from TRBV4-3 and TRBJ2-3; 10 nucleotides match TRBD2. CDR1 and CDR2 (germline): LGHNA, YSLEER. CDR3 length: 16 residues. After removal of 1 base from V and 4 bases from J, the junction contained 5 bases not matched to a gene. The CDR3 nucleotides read TGCGCCAGCAGCCAAGGTTCTAGCGGGAGTCCAGATACGCAGTATTTT. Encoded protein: CASSQGSSGSPDTQYF.

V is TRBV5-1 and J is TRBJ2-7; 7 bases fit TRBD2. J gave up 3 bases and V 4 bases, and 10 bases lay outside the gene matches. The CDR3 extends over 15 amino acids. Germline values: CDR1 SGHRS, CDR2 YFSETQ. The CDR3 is CASSPTPGGDYEQYF. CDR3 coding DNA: TGCGCCAGCAGCCCCACCCCGGGAGGAGACTACGAGCAGTACTTC.

The CDR3 protein is CASSYYYGPGNTIYF. The DNA for the CDR3 is TGTGCCAGCAGTTACTACTATGGCCCTGGAAACACCATATATTTT. The V and J genes are TRBV6-5 and TRBJ1-3, with D uncertain. The CDR3 runs to 15 residues. The ends were cut back, 1 base at V and 2 bases at J, with 9 bases in the middle. Looked up from germline, CDR1 is MNHEY and CDR2 is SVGAGI.

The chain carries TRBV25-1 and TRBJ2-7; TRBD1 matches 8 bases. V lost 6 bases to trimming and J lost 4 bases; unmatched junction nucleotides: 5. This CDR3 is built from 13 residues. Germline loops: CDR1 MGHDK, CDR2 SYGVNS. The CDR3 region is CASRTGGIYEQYF. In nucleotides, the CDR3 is TGTGCCAGCAGAACAGGGGGTATTTACGAGCAGTACTTC.

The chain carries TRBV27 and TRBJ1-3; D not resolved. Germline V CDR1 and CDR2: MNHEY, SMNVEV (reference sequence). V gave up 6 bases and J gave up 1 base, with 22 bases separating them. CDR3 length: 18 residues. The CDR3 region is CASSHPPPGYPSGNTIYF. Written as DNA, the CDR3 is TGTGCCAGCAGCCACCCACCCCCGGGATACCCGTCTGGAAACACCATATATTTT.

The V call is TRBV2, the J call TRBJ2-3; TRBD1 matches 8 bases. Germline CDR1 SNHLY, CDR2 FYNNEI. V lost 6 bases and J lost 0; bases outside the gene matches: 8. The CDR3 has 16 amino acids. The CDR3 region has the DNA TGTGCCAGCAGGGACCCAGGGGGCGGGAGCACAGATACGCAGTATTTT. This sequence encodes CASRDPGGGSTDTQYF.

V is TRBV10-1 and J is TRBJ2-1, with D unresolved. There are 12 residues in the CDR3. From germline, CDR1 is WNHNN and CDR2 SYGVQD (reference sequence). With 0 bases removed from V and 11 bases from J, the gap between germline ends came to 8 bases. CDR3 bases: TGCGCCAGCAGTGAGTCCGGAGAAAAGCAGTTCTTC. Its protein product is CASSESGEKQFF.

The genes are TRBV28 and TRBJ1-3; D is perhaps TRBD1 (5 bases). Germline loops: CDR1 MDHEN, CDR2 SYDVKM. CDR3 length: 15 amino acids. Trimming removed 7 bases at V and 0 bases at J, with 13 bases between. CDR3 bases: TGTGCCAGCAAGTGGGGCCGGAGCTCTGGAAACACCATATATTTT. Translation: CASKWGRSSGNTIYF.

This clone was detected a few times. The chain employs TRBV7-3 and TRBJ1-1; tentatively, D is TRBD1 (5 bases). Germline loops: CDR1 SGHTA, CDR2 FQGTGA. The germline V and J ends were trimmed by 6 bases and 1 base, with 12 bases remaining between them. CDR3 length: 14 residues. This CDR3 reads CASRSNTGNTEAFF. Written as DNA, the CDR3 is TGTGCCAGCAGATCCAATACAGGGAACACTGAAGCTTTCTTT.

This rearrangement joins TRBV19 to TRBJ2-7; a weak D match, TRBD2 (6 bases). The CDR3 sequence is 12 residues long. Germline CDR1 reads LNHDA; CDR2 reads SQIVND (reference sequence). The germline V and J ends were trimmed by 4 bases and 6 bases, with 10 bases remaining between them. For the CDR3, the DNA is TGTGCCAGTAGTAGTAGGGGAGGCGAGCAGTACTTC. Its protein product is CASSSRGGEQYF.

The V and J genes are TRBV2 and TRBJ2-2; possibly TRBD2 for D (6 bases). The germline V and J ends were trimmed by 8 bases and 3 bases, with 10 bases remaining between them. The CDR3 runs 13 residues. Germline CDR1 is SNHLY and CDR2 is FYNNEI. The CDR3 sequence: CASRIADTGELFF. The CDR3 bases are TGTGCCAGCCGAATAGCGGACACCGGGGAGCTGTTTTTT.

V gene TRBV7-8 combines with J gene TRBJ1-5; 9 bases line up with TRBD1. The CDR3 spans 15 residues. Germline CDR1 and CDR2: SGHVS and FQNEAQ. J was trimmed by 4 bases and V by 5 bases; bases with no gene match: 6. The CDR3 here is CASSPAGTGNQPQHF. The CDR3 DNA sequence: TGTGCCAGCAGCCCTGCCGGGACAGGGAATCAGCCCCAGCATTTT.

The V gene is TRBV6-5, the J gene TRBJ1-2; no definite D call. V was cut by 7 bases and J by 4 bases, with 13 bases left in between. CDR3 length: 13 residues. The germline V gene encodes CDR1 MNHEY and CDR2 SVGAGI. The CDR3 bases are TGTGCCAGCACCCCCGTTGCCGGCTATGGCTACACCTTC. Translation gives CASTPVAGYGYTF.

CDR3 in amino acids: CAGSAEDRGAAEQYV. The CDR3 DNA sequence: TGTGCCGGCAGTGCGGAGGACAGGGGAGCCGCCGAGCAGTACGTC. The rearrangement uses TRBV6-1 and TRBJ2-7, with 9 bases matching TRBD1. This CDR3 has 15 amino acids. Per germline, CDR1 MNHNS and CDR2 SASEGT.

The CDR3 DNA is TGTGCCAGCAGCTTTGGTTCTGCGGGACGAAATACGCAGTATTTT. This sequence encodes CASSFGSAGRNTQYF. This sequence joins TRBV7-3 and TRBJ2-3, with D possibly being TRBD2 (6 bases). CDR1 and CDR2 (germline): SGHTA, FQGTGA. The CDR3 has 15 amino acids. V was clipped by 3 bases and J by 7 bases, with 17 bases between them.

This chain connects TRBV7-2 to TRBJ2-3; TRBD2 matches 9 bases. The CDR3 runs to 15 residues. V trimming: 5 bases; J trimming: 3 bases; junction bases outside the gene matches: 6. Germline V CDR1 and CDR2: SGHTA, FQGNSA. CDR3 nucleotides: TGTGCCAGCAGCCCGTTAGCGGGAGCAACAGATACGCAGTATTTT. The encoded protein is CASSPLAGATDTQYF.

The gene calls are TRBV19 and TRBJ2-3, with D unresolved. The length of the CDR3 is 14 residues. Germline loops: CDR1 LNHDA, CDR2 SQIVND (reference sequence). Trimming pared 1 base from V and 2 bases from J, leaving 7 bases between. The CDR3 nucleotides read TGTGCCAGTAGTATAGGGCAGAACACAGATACGCAGTATTTT. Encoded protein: CASSIGQNTDTQYF.

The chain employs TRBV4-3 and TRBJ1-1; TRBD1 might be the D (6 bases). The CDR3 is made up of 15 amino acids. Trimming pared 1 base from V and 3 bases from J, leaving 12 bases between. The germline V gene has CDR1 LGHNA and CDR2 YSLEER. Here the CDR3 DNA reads TGCGCCAGCAGCCAAGGTTGGGGGCAGGACACTGAAGCTTTCTTT. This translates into CASSQGWGQDTEAFF.

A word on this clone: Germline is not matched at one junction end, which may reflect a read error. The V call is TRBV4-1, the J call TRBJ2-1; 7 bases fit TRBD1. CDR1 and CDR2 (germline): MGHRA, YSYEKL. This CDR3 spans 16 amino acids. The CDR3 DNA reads TGTGCCAGCAGCCCCGGCGACAGGGTTGGCTACAATGAGCAGTTCTTC. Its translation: CASSPGDRVGYNEQFF.

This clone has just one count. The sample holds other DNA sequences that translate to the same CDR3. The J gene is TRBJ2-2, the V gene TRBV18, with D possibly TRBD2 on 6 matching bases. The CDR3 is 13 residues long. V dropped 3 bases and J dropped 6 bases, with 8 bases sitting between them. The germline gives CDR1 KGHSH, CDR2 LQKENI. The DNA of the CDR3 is TGTGCCAGCTCACCGGCGGGACCCGGGGAGCTGTTTTTT. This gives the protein CASSPAGPGELFF.

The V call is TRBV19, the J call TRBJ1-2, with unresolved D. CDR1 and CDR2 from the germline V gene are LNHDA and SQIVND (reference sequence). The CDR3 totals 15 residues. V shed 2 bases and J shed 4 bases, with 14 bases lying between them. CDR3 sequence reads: CASSINPSATYGYTF. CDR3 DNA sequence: TGTGCCAGTAGTATAAACCCCTCAGCGACCTATGGCTACACCTTC. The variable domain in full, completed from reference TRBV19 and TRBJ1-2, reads DGGITQSPKYLFRKEGQNVTLSCEQNLNHDAMYWYRQDPGQGLRLIYYSQIVNDFQKGDIAEGYSVSREKKESFPLTVTSAQKNPTAFYLCASSINPSATYGYTFGSGTRLTVV.

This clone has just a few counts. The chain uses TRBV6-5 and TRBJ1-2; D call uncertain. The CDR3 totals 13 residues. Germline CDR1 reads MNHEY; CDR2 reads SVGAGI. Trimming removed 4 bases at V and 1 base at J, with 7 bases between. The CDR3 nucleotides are TGTGCCAGCAGTTGGCAGGTTAACTATGGCTACACCTTC. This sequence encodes CASSWQVNYGYTF.

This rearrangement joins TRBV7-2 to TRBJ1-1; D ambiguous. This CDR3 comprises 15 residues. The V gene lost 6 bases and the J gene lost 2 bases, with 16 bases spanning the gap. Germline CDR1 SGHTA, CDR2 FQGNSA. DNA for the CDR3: TGTGCCAGCAGGCGAACTGTTGGGCTTAACACTGAAGCTTTCTTT. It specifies CASRRTVGLNTEAFF.

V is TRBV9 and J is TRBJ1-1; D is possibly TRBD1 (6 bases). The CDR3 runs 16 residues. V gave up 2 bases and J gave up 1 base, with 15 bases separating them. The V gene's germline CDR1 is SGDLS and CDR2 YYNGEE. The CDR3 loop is CASSVDFQGPNTEAFF. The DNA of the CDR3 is TGTGCCAGCAGCGTGGATTTTCAGGGGCCGAACACTGAAGCTTTCTTT.

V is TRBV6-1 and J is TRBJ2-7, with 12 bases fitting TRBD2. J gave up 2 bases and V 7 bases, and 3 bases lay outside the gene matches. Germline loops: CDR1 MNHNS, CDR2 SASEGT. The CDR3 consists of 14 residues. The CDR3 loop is CASTRTSGTYEQYF. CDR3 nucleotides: TGTGCCAGCACTCGGACTAGCGGGACCTACGAGCAGTACTTC.

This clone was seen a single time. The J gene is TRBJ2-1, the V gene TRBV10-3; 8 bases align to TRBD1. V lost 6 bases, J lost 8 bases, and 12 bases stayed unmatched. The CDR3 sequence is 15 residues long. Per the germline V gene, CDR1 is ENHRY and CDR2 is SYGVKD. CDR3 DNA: TGTGCCATCAGACAACCCGGGACAGGAGGCGATGAGCAGTTCTTC. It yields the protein CAIRQPGTGGDEQFF.

The DNA of the CDR3 is TGTGCCAGCAGCTTGGTGCCGAGGAACACTGAAGCTTTCTTT. Its translation: CASSLVPRNTEAFF. This chain joins TRBV5-4 and TRBJ1-1; D call uncertain. Germline V gene sequence: CDR1 SGHNT, CDR2 YYREEE (reference sequence). The V end was cut by 0 bases, the J end by 1 base, with 7 bases between. The CDR3 runs 14 residues.

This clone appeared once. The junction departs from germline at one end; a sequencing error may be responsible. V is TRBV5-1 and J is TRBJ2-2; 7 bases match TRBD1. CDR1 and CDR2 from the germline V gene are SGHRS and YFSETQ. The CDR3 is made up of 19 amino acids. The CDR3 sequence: CAGSLARGWGQLNTGELFF. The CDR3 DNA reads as TGCGCCGGCAGCTTGGCCAGAGGGTGGGGACAGCTGAACACCGGGGAGCTGTTTTTT.

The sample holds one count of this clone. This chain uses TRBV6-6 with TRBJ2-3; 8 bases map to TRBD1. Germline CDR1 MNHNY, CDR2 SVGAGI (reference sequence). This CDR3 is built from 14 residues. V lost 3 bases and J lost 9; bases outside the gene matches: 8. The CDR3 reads CASSYSVQGETQYF. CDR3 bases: TGTGCCAGCAGTTATTCGGTACAGGGGGAAACGCAGTATTTT.

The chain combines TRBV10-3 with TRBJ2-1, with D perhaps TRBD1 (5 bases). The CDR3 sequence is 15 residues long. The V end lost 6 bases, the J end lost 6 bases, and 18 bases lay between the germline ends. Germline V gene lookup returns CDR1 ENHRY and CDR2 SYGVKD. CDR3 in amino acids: CAIRVGAREGNEQFF. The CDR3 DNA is TGTGCCATCAGGGTCGGCGCCAGGGAAGGCAATGAGCAGTTCTTC.

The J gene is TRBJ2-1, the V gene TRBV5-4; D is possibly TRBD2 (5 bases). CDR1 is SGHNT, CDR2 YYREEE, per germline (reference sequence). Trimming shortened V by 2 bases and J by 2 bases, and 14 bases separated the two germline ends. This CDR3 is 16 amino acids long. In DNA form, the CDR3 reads TGTGCCAGCAGCTTCGGCGGGTCTACGACCTACAATGAGCAGTTCTTC. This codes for CASSFGGSTTYNEQFF.

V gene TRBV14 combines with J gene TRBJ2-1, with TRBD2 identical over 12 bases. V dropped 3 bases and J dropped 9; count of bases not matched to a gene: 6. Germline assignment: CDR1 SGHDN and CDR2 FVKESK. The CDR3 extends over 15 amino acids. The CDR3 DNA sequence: TGTGCCAGCAGCCAGGCCTCTAGCGGGAGGGGTGAGCAGTTCTTC. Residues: CASSQASSGRGEQFF.